This T cell receptor (beta chain) was documented in a study of cytomegalovirus exposure and HLA in healthy donors. Regarding the study as a whole: A classifier reportedly called cytomegalovirus status with high sensitivity and specificity.

The PCR had 60 Vbeta and 13 Jbeta primers. As originally analysed: As a later analysis found, there were 80 million or so unique TCR beta chains, of which some 10 million were shared. Libraries were prepared by immunoSEQ multiplex PCR; TCRdb keeps only in-frame clonotypes and omits some of them. That table supplies the V and J calls and clone size; D and trimming were determined from the DNA. This table has about 110,000 clones, 80% appearing once. CDR3 size: 15 residues. CDR1 and CDR2 (germline): SGHRS, YFSETQ. Trimming removed 0 bases from V and 2 bases from J; junction bases left unmatched: 3. With respect to this clone: Its antigen is as yet unknown.

The source of this sequence is a woman aged 55 to 70 in good health and CMV-seropositive. The chain has TRBV5-1 and TRBJ2-5; 8 bases line up with TRBD2. The sample consisted of PBMCs. The CDR3 sequence: CASSLASGGQETQYF. CDR3 sequence (DNA): TGCGCCAGCAGCTTGGCCAGCGGGGGACAAGAGACCCAGTACTTC. The full variable domain, its missing parts supplied by reference TRBV5-1 and TRBJ2-5, is KAGVTQTPRYLIKTRGQQVTLSCSPISGHRSVSWYQQTPGQGLQFLFEYFSETQRNKGNFPGRFSGRQFSNSRSEMNVSTLELGDSALYLCASSLASGGQETQYFGPGTRLLVL.